One and the same sample provided the 20 T cell receptor beta chains below, sequenced in a study of beta chain features in type 1 diabetes. Points from the study as a whole: Across all four CD4+ subsets, people with type 1 diabetes showed modestly shorter TCRB CDR3s.

These receptors' targets are unknown. Expressed TCRB transcripts were sequenced, since all the RNA that had been isolated was reverse transcribed. Sequenced by immunoSEQ multiplex PCR; TCRdb stores in-frame clones only, minus some. This repertoire shows 50,000 to 65,000 clones, around 40% found once; its top ten account for around 1.5%. Specimen: Tregs from blood. All receptors come from a man aged 25 to 40 with type 1 diabetes.

This clone was found a few times. The chain uses TRBV29-1 and TRBJ1-1, with D maybe TRBD1 (5 bases). Per the germline V gene, CDR1 is SQVTM and CDR2 is ANQGSEA. V dropped 8 bases and J dropped 0 bases, with 7 bases sitting between them. The CDR3 covers 11 residues. The CDR3 sequence: CSFRVNTEAFF. The CDR3 nucleotides read TGCAGCTTCAGGGTGAACACTGAAGCTTTCTTT.

V is TRBV25-1 and J is TRBJ2-5; the match to TRBD1 covers 8 bases. Losses at the gene ends were 6 bases for V and 4 bases for J; bases not matched to a gene: 7. Germline assignment: CDR1 MGHDK and CDR2 SYGVNS. CDR3 length equals 14 residues. The CDR3 bases are TGTGCCAGCAGATTATCAGGGGGCGGAGAGACCCAGTACTTC. Amino acids: CASRLSGGGETQYF.

This clone has only a few counts. The chain recombines TRBV25-1 with TRBJ2-1, with D tentatively TRBD2 (6 bases). V dropped 1 base and J dropped 0 bases, with 10 bases sitting between them. The CDR3 length is 16 residues. CDR1 and CDR2 from the germline V gene are MGHDK and SYGVNS. In DNA, the CDR3 is TGTGCCAGCAGTGAATGGGGGGTAAGCTCCTACAATGAGCAGTTCTTC. Its translation is CASSEWGVSSYNEQFF.

In its sample, this clone was seen a few times. The chain recombines TRBV6-1 with TRBJ2-3; D is perhaps TRBD2 (5 bases). The CDR3 is 15 residues long. The V and J ends lost 6 bases and 6 bases respectively, with 19 bases between them. Looked up from germline, CDR1 is MNHNS and CDR2 is SASEGT. CDR3 nucleotides: TGTGCCAGCAGCCTAAATCCACGAATAGCGGATACGCAGTATTTT. It translates to CASSLNPRIADTQYF.

The CDR3 protein is CAIRPPGLAHEQFF. CDR3 DNA sequence: TGTGCCATCAGACCCCCGGGACTAGCCCATGAGCAGTTCTTC. V is TRBV10-3 and J is TRBJ2-1, with 9 bases lining up with TRBD2. The V and J ends lost 6 bases and 8 bases, in that order; junction bases with no gene match: 8. This CDR3 is built from 14 residues. Germline V gives CDR1 ENHRY, CDR2 SYGVKD.

The V and J genes are TRBV28 and TRBJ1-1; 10 bases agree with TRBD1. V dropped 3 bases and J dropped 11; count of bases not matched to a gene: 3. This CDR3 has 12 residues. Germline V lookup: CDR1 MDHEN, CDR2 SYDVKM. The CDR3 DNA reads as TGTGCCAGCAGTTTCGGGACAGGGGTGGCTTTCTTT. Translating gives CASSFGTGVAFF.

The chain carries TRBV2 and TRBJ2-1; 9 bases line up with TRBD1. V shed 6 bases, J shed 7 bases, and the junction held 4 bases outside the gene matches. The germline V gene encodes CDR1 SNHLY and CDR2 FYNNEI. The CDR3 consists of 13 residues. The CDR3 bases are TGTGCCAGCAGATCGGACAGGGGTAATGAGCAGTTCTTC. Its translation is CASRSDRGNEQFF.

This clone has just a few counts. The chain combines TRBV4-1 with TRBJ2-4; TRBD2 is a possible D gene (5 bases). The germline gives CDR1 MGHRA, CDR2 YSYEKL. CDR3 size: 14 residues. V lost 1 base, J lost 8 bases, and 12 bases lay in between. The CDR3 region is CASSQVFGVDIQYF. The CDR3, as DNA: TGCGCCAGCAGCCAAGTCTTCGGGGTCGACATTCAGTACTTC.

This clone was counted between two and nine times. CDR3 in amino acids: CASSRWGQGAISGANVLTF. For the CDR3, the DNA is TGTGCCAGCAGCCGCTGGGGACAGGGGGCCATCTCTGGGGCCAACGTCCTGACTTTC. J is TRBJ2-6 and V is TRBV5-6; 12 bases fit TRBD1. The germline V gene has CDR1 SGHDT and CDR2 YYEEEE. V lost 4 bases to trimming and J lost 0 bases; unmatched junction nucleotides: 8. There are 19 residues in the CDR3.

This chain connects TRBV2 to TRBJ2-5; tentatively, D is TRBD1 (6 bases). V shed 3 bases and J shed 0 bases, with 17 bases lying between them. This CDR3 is 17 amino acids long. Germline lookup yields CDR1 SNHLY and CDR2 FYNNEI. CDR3 bases: TGTGCCAGCAGTGAGTTTCGACAGGTTGGGTACCAAGAGACCCAGTACTTC. This encodes CASSEFRQVGYQETQYF.

This clone was seen at least ten times. The chain couples TRBV18 to TRBJ2-1; no definite D call. Germline V lookup: CDR1 KGHSH, CDR2 LQKENI. The V end was cut by 4 bases, the J end by 5 bases, with 3 bases between. The CDR3 is 11 amino acids. As DNA, the CDR3 is TGTGCCAGCTCACGCGACAATGAGCAGTTCTTC. It specifies CASSRDNEQFF.

The J gene is TRBJ2-3, the V gene TRBV29-1; TRBD2 matches 10 bases. The germline gives CDR1 SQVTM, CDR2 ANQGSEA. This CDR3 is 16 amino acids long. V was pared by 0 bases and J by 2 bases, with 5 bases of the junction left unmatched. The CDR3 nucleotides are TGCAGCGTTGAAGATGTCACTAGCGGGGTCACAGATACGCAGTATTTT. It yields the protein CSVEDVTSGVTDTQYF.

V and J are TRBV5-1 and TRBJ2-2, with D possibly TRBD2 on 6 matching bases. The germline V gene encodes CDR1 SGHRS and CDR2 YFSETQ. Trimming took 3 bases from V and 1 from J, leaving 19 bases between them. CDR3 length equals 18 residues. Written as DNA, the CDR3 is TGCGCCAGCAGCTGGGAGTCGAAGGGCGGGGTGAACACCGGGGAGCTGTTTTTT. Amino acid sequence: CASSWESKGGVNTGELFF.

This chain joins TRBV5-8 and TRBJ2-3; TRBD2 matches at 9 bases. The CDR3 has 16 residues. Germline loops: CDR1 SGHTS, CDR2 YDEGEE. Trimming removed 1 base from V and 7 bases from J; junction bases left unmatched: 10. CDR3 coding DNA: TGTGCCAGCAGCTTGTTTGCTAGCGGGGACGGATATACGCAGTATTTT. Amino acids: CASSLFASGDGYTQYF. The full variable domain, completed using reference TRBV5-8 and TRBJ2-3, is EAGVTQSPTHLIKTRGQQATLRCSPISGHTSVYWYQQALGLGLQFLLWYDEGEERNRGNFPPRFSGRQFPNYSSELNVNALELEDSALYLCASSLFASGDGYTQYFGPGTRLTVL.

The chain has TRBV2 and TRBJ2-7, with TRBD1 identical over 11 bases. This CDR3 has 14 amino acids. Per the germline V gene, CDR1 is SNHLY and CDR2 is FYNNEI. V shed 7 bases and J 3 bases; nucleotides not matched to a gene: 5. For the CDR3, the DNA is TGTGCCAGCATGGTCGGGACAGGGGGCTACGAGCAGTACTTC. Translation: CASMVGTGGYEQYF.

The sample holds a few counts of this clone. The chain is built from TRBV6-6 and TRBJ2-7; 10 nucleotides match TRBD2. J was trimmed by 3 bases and V by 2 bases; bases with no gene match: 4. This CDR3 region has 15 residues. Germline V CDR1 and CDR2: MNHNY, SVGAGI (reference sequence). CDR3 sequence: CASSYELAGVYEQYF. The DNA for the CDR3 is TGTGCCAGCAGTTACGAGCTAGCGGGAGTCTACGAGCAGTACTTC.

The V call is TRBV6-6, the J call TRBJ2-7, with a possible D match to TRBD1 (6 bases). The germline V gene encodes CDR1 MNHNY and CDR2 SVGAGI (reference sequence). The CDR3 totals 13 residues. CDR3 sequence (DNA): TGTGTCCAGCAATCGGGACAACTGGGCGAGCAGTACTTC. This sequence encodes CVQQSGQLGEQYF.

This clone was seen only a few times. CDR3 region: CASSYAVNQPQHF. The CDR3 region has the DNA TGTGCCAGCAGTTACGCGGTAAATCAGCCCCAGCATTTT. This chain joins TRBV6-5 and TRBJ1-5; D remains unclear. V was shortened by 2 bases and J by 4 bases, with 6 bases between the two germline ends. CDR3 length equals 13 residues. From germline, CDR1 is MNHEY and CDR2 SVGAGI.

The rearrangement links TRBV2 to TRBJ2-2, with D perhaps TRBD2 (5 bases). Germline CDR1 is SNHLY and CDR2 is FYNNEI. The CDR3 contains 15 residues. The V and J ends lost 4 bases and 6 bases respectively, with 15 bases between them. CDR3 coding DNA: TGTGCCAGCAGTGTAATTGGACTCGCCGCCGGGGAGCTGTTTTTT. It codes for CASSVIGLAAGELFF.

This clone was detected a few times. V and J are TRBV10-3 and TRBJ1-1; 7 positions match TRBD1. This CDR3 is 12 amino acids long. The germline gives CDR1 ENHRY, CDR2 SYGVKD. The J segment lost 8 bases and the V segment lost 6 bases, leaving 6 bases of the junction unmatched. The CDR3 sequence: CAIRGDRVEAFF. In DNA, the CDR3 is TGTGCCATCAGAGGTGACAGGGTGGAAGCTTTCTTT.